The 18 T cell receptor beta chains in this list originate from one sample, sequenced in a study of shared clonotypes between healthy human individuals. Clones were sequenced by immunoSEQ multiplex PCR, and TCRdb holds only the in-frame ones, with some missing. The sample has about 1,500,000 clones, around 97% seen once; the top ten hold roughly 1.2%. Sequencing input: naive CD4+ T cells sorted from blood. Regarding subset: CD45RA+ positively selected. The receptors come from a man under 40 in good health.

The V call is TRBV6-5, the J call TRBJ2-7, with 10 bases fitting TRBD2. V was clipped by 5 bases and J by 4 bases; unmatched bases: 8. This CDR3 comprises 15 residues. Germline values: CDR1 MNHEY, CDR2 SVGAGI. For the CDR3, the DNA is TGTGCCAGCAGTGTTCTAGCGGGAGTGAGATACGAGCAGTACTTC. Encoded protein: CASSVLAGVRYEQYF.

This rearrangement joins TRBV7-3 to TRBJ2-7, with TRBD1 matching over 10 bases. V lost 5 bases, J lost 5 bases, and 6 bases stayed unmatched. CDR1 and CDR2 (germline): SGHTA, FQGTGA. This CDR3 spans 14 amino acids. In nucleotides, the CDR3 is TGTGCCAGCAGCAGGGACAGGGGTTCCCACGAGCAGTACTTC. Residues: CASSRDRGSHEQYF.

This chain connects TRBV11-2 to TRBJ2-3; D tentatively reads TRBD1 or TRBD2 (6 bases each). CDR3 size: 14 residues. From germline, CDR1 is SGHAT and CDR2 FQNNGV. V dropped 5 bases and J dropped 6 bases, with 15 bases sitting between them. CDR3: CASSARWGADTQYF. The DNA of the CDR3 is TGTGCCAGCAGCGCCCGGTGGGGGGCGGATACGCAGTATTTT.

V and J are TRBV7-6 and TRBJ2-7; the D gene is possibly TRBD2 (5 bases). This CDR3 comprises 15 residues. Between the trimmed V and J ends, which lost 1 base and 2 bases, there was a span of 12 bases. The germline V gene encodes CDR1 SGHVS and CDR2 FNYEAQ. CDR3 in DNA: TGTGCCAGCAGCTTAGAAGGCGGGTTACCCTACGAGCAGTACTTC. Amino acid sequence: CASSLEGGLPYEQYF.

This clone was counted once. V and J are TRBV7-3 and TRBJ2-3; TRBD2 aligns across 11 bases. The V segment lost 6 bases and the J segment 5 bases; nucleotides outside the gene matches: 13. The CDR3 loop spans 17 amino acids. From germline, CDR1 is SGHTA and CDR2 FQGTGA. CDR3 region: CASSLYSGRVYKDTQYF. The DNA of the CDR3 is TGTGCCAGCAGTCTTTATAGCGGGAGGGTTTACAAAGATACGCAGTATTTT.

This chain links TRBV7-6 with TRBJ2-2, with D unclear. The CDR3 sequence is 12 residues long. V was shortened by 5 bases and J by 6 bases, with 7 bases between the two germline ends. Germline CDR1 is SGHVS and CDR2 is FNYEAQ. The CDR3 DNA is TGTGCCAGCAGCACAGAGGCCGGGGAGCTGTTTTTT. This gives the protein CASSTEAGELFF.

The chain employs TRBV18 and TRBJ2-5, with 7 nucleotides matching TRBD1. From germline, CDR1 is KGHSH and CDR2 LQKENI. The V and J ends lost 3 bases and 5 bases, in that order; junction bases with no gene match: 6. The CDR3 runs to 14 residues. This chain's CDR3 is CASSPGQRWETQYF. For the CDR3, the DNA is TGTGCCAGCTCACCGGGACAGCGATGGGAGACCCAGTACTTC.

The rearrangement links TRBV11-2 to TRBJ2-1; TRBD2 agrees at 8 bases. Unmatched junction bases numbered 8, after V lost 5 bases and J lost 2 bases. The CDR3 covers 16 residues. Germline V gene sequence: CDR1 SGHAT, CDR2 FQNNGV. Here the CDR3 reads CASSPFGGRTYNEQFF. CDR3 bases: TGTGCCAGCAGCCCTTTTGGCGGGAGGACCTACAATGAGCAGTTCTTC.

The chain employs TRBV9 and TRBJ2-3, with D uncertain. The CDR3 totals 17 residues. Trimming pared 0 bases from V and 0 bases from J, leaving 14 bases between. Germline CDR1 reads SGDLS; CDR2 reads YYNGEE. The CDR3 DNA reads TGTGCCAGCAGCGTAGGGTATAGGTCCCTCAGCACAGATACGCAGTATTTT. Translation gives CASSVGYRSLSTDTQYF.

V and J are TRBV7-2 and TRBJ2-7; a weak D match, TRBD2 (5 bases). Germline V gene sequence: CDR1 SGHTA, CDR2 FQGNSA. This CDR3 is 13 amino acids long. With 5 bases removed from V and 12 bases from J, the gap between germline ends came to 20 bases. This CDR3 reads CASSLKFAGTRYF. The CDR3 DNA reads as TGTGCCAGCAGCCTTAAGTTTGCGGGCACAAGGTACTTC.

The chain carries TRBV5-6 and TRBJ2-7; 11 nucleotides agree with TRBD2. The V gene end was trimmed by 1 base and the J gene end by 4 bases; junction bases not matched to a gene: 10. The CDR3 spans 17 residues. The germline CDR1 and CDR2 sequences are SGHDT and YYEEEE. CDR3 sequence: CASSLTPTSGSMYEQYF. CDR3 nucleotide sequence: TGTGCCAGCAGCTTGACCCCCACTAGCGGGAGTATGTACGAGCAGTACTTC.

This chain's CDR3 is CASSPQTENYGYTF. The CDR3 DNA sequence: TGTGCCAGCAGCCCCCAGACAGAAAACTATGGCTACACCTTC. The rearrangement links TRBV6-1 to TRBJ1-2; D might be TRBD1 (5 bases). CDR1 MNHNS and CDR2 SASEGT come from the germline V gene. V shed 6 bases and J shed 2 bases, with 13 bases lying between them. The CDR3 totals 14 residues.

The DNA of the CDR3 is TGCGCCAGCAGCCTAGACCCCACTGGGGCCAACGTCCTGACTTTC. It codes for CASSLDPTGANVLTF. V is TRBV5-1 and J is TRBJ2-6; D ambiguous. V was shortened by 4 bases and J by 2 bases, with 10 bases between the two germline ends. CDR1 and CDR2 from the germline V gene are SGHRS and YFSETQ. The CDR3 has 15 amino acids.

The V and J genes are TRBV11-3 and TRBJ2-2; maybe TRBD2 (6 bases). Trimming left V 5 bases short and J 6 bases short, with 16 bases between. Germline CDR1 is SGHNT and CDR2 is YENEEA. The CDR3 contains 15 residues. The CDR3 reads CASSPTGGASGELFF. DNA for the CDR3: TGTGCCAGCAGCCCCACCGGCGGGGCGTCCGGGGAGCTGTTTTTT. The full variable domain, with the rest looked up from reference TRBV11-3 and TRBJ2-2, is EAGVVQSPRYKIIEKKQPVAFWCNPISGHNTLYWYLQNLGQGPELLIRYENEEAVDDSQLPKDRFSAERLKGVDSTLKIQPAELGDSAVYLCASSPTGGASGELFFGEGSRLTVL.

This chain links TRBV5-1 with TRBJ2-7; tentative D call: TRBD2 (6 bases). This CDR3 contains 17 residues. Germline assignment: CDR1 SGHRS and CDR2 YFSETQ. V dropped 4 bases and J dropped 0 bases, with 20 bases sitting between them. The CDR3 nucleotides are TGCGCCAGCAGCGGTGGGGCCGGGGGTTATAGCTCCTACGAGCAGTACTTC. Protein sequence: CASSGGAGGYSSYEQYF.

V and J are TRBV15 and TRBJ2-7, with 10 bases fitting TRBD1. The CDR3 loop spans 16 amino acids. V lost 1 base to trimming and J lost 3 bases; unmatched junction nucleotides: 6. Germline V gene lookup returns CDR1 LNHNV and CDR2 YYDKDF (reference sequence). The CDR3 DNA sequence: TGTGCCACCAGCAGAGGACAGGGGGCGAAGGTCTACGAGCAGTACTTC. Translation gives CATSRGQGAKVYEQYF.

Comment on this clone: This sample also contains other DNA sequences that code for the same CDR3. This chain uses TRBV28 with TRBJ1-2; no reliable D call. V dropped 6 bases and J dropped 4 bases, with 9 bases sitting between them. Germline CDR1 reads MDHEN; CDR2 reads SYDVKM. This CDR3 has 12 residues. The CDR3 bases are TGTGCCAGCAGCCCCGCGGGCTATGGCTACACCTTC. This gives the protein CASSPAGYGYTF.

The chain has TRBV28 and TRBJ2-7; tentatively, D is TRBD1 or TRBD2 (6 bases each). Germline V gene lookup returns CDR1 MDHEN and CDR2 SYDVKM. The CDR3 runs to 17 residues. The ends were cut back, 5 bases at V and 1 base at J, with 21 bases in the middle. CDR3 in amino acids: CASSPTYGGRTSYEQYF. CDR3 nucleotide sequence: TGTGCCAGCAGTCCGACATATGGGGGGCGGACTTCCTACGAGCAGTACTTC.